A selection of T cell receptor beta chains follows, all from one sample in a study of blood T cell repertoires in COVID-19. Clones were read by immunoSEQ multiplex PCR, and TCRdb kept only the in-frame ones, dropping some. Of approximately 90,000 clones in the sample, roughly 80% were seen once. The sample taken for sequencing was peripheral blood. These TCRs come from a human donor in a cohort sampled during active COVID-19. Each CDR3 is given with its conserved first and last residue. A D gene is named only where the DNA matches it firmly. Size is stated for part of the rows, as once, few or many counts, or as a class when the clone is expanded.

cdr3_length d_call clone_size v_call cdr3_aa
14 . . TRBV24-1 CATSDWRGPNTQYF
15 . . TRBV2 CASSEDAGRPETQYF
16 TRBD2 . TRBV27 CASSSGIAGGHNEQFF
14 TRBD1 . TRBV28 CASRGQGTPYEQYF
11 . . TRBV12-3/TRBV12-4 CASSSGHEQFF
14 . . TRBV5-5 CASSLEPGESPLHF
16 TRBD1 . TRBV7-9 CASSHTGTGGFYEQYF
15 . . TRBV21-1 CASSKYRSSYNEQFF
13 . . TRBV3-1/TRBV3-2 CASSHLGGGGHTF
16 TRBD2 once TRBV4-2 CASSQEGRAGTDTQYF
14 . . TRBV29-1 CSVDSGSSVKTQYF
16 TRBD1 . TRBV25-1 CASSTQTGRTYNEQFF
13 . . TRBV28 CASSLRGWTEAFF
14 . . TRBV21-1 CASSKARVGNEQFF